This entry features one T cell receptor (beta chain) sequence. This clone showed up just once. Its antigen has not been determined. Per-base qualities were not stored, and no clone one base away is much larger. The data derive from a study of cytomegalovirus exposure and HLA in healthy donors (dated by TCRdb to about 2017). Some background on the complete study: An earlier analysis of about 530 of the donors reported 276 Gb of sequence data and approximately 120 million unique TCR beta sequences obtained from about 180 million T cells. Approximately 300 gigabases of sequencing data and approximately 93 million unique TCR sequences were included in an early release covering roughly 700 HLA-typed donors. The genetic ancestry cluster associated with self-reported Caucasian donors included roughly 84% of the 350 to 500 genotyped donors. The study aimed to test whether cataloging public T cell receptors could reveal signatures of past pathogen exposure. The study used immunosequencing to profile the T cell repertoires of several hundred subjects and linked those repertoires to cytomegalovirus serostatus. Along with the roughly 700-subject first cohort, a separate validation cohort of around 120 different subjects was used. The study combined high-throughput TCR immunosequencing, statistical association of individual TCRs with disease status, and machine learning to predict cytomegalovirus infection status. To study patterns of TCR occurrence, a later analysis re-analyzed previously published TCR beta repertoires from hundreds of donors and added high-resolution HLA genotyping. Rather than using new phenotypic data, the later analysis identified candidate immune exposures from TCR beta sequences and from how often those sequences occurred across donors. To decide whether each TCR beta V gene segment behaved as functional or pseudogenic, an earlier analysis of 587 of the donors relied on high-throughput TCR beta sequencing. Donor age, sex, ethnicity and CMV serostatus were collected together with the repertoire data. Genome-wide SNP genotypes for about 55% of the 666 donors were used in a later genetic analysis, which treated that subset as a discovery cohort. Every discovery cohort repertoire had been produced on one sequencing platform. Both class I and class II loci were covered by HLA typing, at four-digit resolution. The number of typed donors differed by locus: roughly 629-640 for A, B, C, DRB1 and DQB1; approximately 520 for DQA1; around 580 for DPA1; and roughly 490 for DPB1. Five DR-DQ haplotypes were treated as single units for association and clustering because of strong linkage in the cohort. On average, around 200,000 unique TCR beta nucleotide sequences were sequenced per donor among some 420 genotyped donors of the cohort, with 15% to 20% of those sequences being non-productive. What the research found in general, with its limitations: In the study, around 160 TCR beta chains were listed as associated with cytomegalovirus. A cluster of highly shared sequence variants was judged likely to be a technical artifact of the sequencing pipeline. Across donors, most TCR sequences were observed very rarely, whereas some public TCRs were present in many individuals. Because counts were too low, roughly 17 rarely observed V segments, including chromosome 9 orphons, were left out of the earlier analysis of roughly 600 of the donors. Several of the top co-occurrence clusters appeared to be linked to parvovirus B19, influenza, CMV and Epstein-Barr virus, according to a later analysis. An earlier analysis of some 590 of the donors showed that most TCR beta V segments appeared in productive rearrangements either about 87% or about 30% of the time, which broadly matched IMGT annotations. Linkage disequilibrium might explain the correlated functional status among segregating V segments, but an unknown experimental factor could not be ruled out. A later analysis found that HLA-associated TCR beta chains were more clonally expanded and had lower generation probabilities than equally common non-associated chains. An association between a missense DCLRE1C variant and V-gene and J-gene trimming of TCR beta chains was found in a later genetic analysis and replicated in an independent cohort. Specific HLA alleles were associated with 15,000 to 20,000 TCR beta sequences at a false discovery rate of 0.05 in a later analysis. A few of the identified cytomegalovirus-associated TCR beta chains were confirmed in vitro to be specific for cytomegalovirus antigens. Most CMV-associated TCR beta chains appeared to be HLA-restricted in a later analysis, and the HLA associations seemed to be driven largely by CMV exposure. The authors suggested that the approach could potentially be extended to other disease states and immunological phenotypes. Roughly uniform sequencing depth across donors was assumed in presence/absence analyses, although this assumption may not hold. A further reported finding was that TCR beta sequences accurately predicted the HLA-A and HLA-B alleles for most subjects in the first cohort. A later analysis found that TCR association rates varied across HLA loci, with DRB1 alleles showing the most associated TCRs and HLA-C alleles the fewest. According to a later genetic analysis, donors in an Asian-associated ancestry cluster had fewer N-insertions in productive TCRs than the approximately 690-donor mean. The 87-base-pair reads could not distinguish some IMGT-functional V segments, including TRBV6-2 and TRBV6-3, so those segments were excluded. Because HLA typing was unavailable for some donors at each locus, only the typed subset was used in association tests. In this cohort, only TCR beta chains were sequenced, and detectable features were limited by the absence of alpha or paired-chain data. CMV serostatus was the only immune exposure information available for the cohort. Assigning TCR associations to individual alleles was difficult when HLA alleles, especially DR and DQ, strongly co-occurred. The classifier was reported to diagnose cytomegalovirus status with high specificity and sensitivity in both the original and validation cohorts.

Looking up the germline V gene (reference sequence) yields CDR1 SEHNR and CDR2 FQNEAQ. The V end gives up 5 bases and the J end 7 bases, leaving 8 bases in the junction not matched to a gene. The CDR3 starts with the cysteine, ends with the phenylalanine, and has 16 residues. The kept DNA is CDR3 alone, 48 bases in frame from the first base. The receptor library was made with the immunoSEQ multiplex PCR assay. The multiplex PCR relied on a mix of 60 forward primers for TCR Vbeta segments and 13 reverse primers for TCR Jbeta segments. A multiplex PCR assay on genomic DNA amplified the CDR3 region of rearranged TCR beta genes. On the Illumina HiSeq System, the amplified TCR beta libraries were sequenced as 87-base-pair reads. As for how the authors treated the data: A later analysis tallied roughly 78 million unique TCR beta chains across the 700 or so repertoires, and around 10 million of those chains were shared by two or more donors. Raw reads were error-corrected and collapsed into unique sequences by a nearest-neighbor algorithm in which closely related sequences were merged to remove PCR and sequencing errors. CDR3 sequences were aligned to IMGT reference sequences to assign V, D and J gene segments. For a sequence to be retained, a match of at least six nucleotides to both a V gene segment and a J gene segment was required. A rearrangement counted as productive if the CDR3 had no stop codons and remained in frame with V and J, and every other rearrangement counted as non-productive. Following IMGT convention, CDR3 was defined as the stretch from the second conserved V-encoded cysteine up to the conserved J-encoded phenylalanine. The earlier analysis of some 550 of the donors excluded any sequence lacking an unambiguous match to a single V gene segment. In an earlier analysis of several hundred of the donors, V segments were called functional above 56.7% productive rearrangements and were called segregating when the between-donor standard deviation exceeded 5%. A statistical classification framework was built to diagnose cytomegalovirus status from the catalog of TCR beta chain sequences. In a later analysis, TCR nucleotide sequences were compared against IMGT/GENE-DB human TR gene sequences so that V and J genes could be assigned. Using the TCRdist pipeline, a later analysis assigned CDR3 sequences along with most-parsimonious VDJ recombination scenarios. In a later analysis, each TCR beta chain was defined by its CDR3 amino acid sequence together with its V-gene family, and reads lacking a unique V-gene family were excluded. As a way to deal with suspected cross-contamination and a sequencing artifact, a later analysis dropped more than 500 nucleotide sequences that were highly shared and had low generation probability. For each public chain, a later analysis derived a clonal expansion index from normalized ranks of inferred template counts within each repertoire. In a later analysis, generation probabilities were computed with a VDJ recombination model fitted to out-of-frame rearrangements, and the resulting probabilities were checked against IGoR. A later analysis scored TCR-TCR, TCR-HLA and TCR-CMV co-occurrence with hypergeometric tests, applying a repertoire-size bias correction to TCR pairs. To estimate false discovery rates, a later analysis permuted the HLA or CMV assignments 20 times. In a later analysis, co-occurring TCRs were grouped with DBSCAN, and TCRdist sequence similarity was added when clustering was performed within HLA-allele-positive subsets. Repertoires with fewer than 30,000 or more than 120,000 public chains were left out of co-occurrence clustering, as were a handful of repertoires with anomalous nucleotide sharing. The immuneACCESS repertoire file appears here via TCRdb, limited to in-frame rearrangements. These files lack a portion of the clones; in checked studies, under half of the deficit traces to unresolved V genes, and the cause of the others is not known. For V, J and clone size, that table is used; D and trimming come from the DNA. This sample is represented by about 160,000 clones; 75% to 90% of them were singletons. The biggest ten clones account for around 5.8% of the sample.

In total, roughly 710 healthy bone marrow donors made up the cohort. At the time of sampling, all cohort members were nominally healthy, though unrecorded immune exposures were likely present. The donor was CMV seropositive and was included in the group of 250 to 300 seropositive cohort members. Every donor gave a peripheral blood sample, and the peripheral blood mononuclear cells from that sample were used for TCR beta sequencing. Genomic DNA extraction from the blood cell samples was performed with the Qiagen DNeasy Blood Extraction Kit. The sequencing sample was made of PBMCs. The chain is assembled from TRBV7-9 and TRBJ2-1, with 13 junctional bases fitting TRBD2. The sequence came from a male donor in good health and CMV-seropositive. The DNA sequence reads TGTGCCAGCAGCCCCCGGACTAGCGGGAGAATAAATGAGCAGTTCTTC. Translated, it reads CASSPRTSGRINEQFF.